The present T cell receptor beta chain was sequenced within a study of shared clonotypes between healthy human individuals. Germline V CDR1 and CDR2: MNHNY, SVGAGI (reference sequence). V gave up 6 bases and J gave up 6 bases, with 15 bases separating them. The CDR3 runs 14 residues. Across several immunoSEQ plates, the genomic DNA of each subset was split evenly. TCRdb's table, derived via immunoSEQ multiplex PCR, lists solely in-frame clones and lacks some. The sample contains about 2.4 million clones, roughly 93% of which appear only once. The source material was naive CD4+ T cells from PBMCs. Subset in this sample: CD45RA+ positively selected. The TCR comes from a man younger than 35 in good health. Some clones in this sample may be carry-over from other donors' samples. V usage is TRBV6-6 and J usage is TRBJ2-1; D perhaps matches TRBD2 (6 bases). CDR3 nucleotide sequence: TGTGCCAGCAGGGGACGACTAGTTATCAATGAGCAGTTCTTC. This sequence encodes CASRGRLVINEQFF.